Below, 18 T cell receptor beta chains from the same sample are listed, as sequenced in a study of blood T cell repertoires in COVID-19. The assay was immunoSEQ multiplex PCR, and TCRdb's table has in-frame clones only and misses some. The table records roughly 500,000 clones, roughly 89% of them present only once. Sequencing used peripheral blood. These TCRs come from a man between 18 and 29 years old with COVID-19, enrolled during active disease.

CDR3 in amino acids: CASSLGPGGDGYTF. CDR3 nucleotide sequence: TGTGCCAGCAGCTTGGGCCCAGGGGGCGATGGCTACACCTTC. The chain combines TRBV5-5 with TRBJ1-2; 8 bases are a match to TRBD1. Germline CDR1 reads SGHKS; CDR2 reads YYEKEE (reference sequence). V gave up 0 bases and J gave up 6 bases; unmatched junction bases: 4. The CDR3 sequence is 14 residues long.

The gene calls are TRBV7-6 and TRBJ1-3, with D uncertain. The CDR3 loop spans 15 amino acids. Germline CDR1 SGHVS, CDR2 FNYEAQ. Deletions cut 2 bases from V and 4 bases from J, with 12 bases between. CDR3 DNA: TGTGCCAGCAGCTTATGGGAAACGGGAGGAAACACCATATATTTT. This gives the protein CASSLWETGGNTIYF.

V gene TRBV6-6 combines with J gene TRBJ2-1; 14 bases are a match to TRBD2. The CDR3 runs 18 residues. Germline V gives CDR1 MNHNY, CDR2 SVGAGI (reference sequence). The V segment lost 5 bases and the J segment 0 bases; nucleotides outside the gene matches: 6. CDR3 DNA sequence: TGTGCCAGCAGTCTTAGACTAGCGGGAGGGAGCTCCTACAATGAGCAGTTCTTC. It codes for CASSLRLAGGSSYNEQFF.

The J gene is TRBJ1-2, the V gene TRBV19; D remains unclear. Germline-derived CDR1 and CDR2 are LNHDA and SQIVND (reference sequence). V was shortened by 0 bases and J by 4 bases, with 6 bases between the two germline ends. The CDR3 runs 13 residues. CDR3 amino acids: CASSIDMAYGYTF. The CDR3 DNA sequence: TGTGCCAGTAGTATAGATATGGCCTATGGCTACACCTTC.

The chain's CDR3 is CASTPDYPSYEQYF. The DNA of the CDR3 is TGCGCCAGCACTCCCGACTATCCATCCTACGAGCAGTACTTC. The rearrangement joins TRBV10-2 to TRBJ2-7; tentative D call: TRBD2 (5 bases). The V end lost 7 bases, the J end lost 1 base, and 14 bases lay between the germline ends. CDR3 length equals 14 residues. Germline V CDR1 and CDR2: WSHSY, SAAADI.

The chain carries TRBV6-5 and TRBJ2-7; TRBD2 matches at 8 bases. Germline assignment: CDR1 MNHEY and CDR2 SVGAGI. The length of the CDR3 is 13 residues. Unmatched junction bases numbered 6, after V lost 7 bases and J lost 4 bases. CDR3 region: CASTTGLGYEQYF. CDR3 DNA sequence: TGTGCCAGCACTACGGGACTAGGGTACGAGCAGTACTTC.

V gene TRBV3-1 (or the pseudogene TRBV3-2) combines with J gene TRBJ1-2, with D perhaps TRBD1 (5 bases). Germline CDR1 reads LGHDT; CDR2 reads YNNKEL (reference sequence). The CDR3 sequence is 16 residues long. The ends were cut back, 2 bases at V and 2 bases at J, with 15 bases in the middle. The CDR3 DNA sequence: TGTGCCAGCAGCCAACGGTTTGGACAAGGAAACTATGGCTACACCTTC. Translated: CASSQRFGQGNYGYTF.

Regarding this clone: The same CDR3 also results from other DNA sequences found in this sample. The genes are TRBV5-6 and TRBJ1-1; D remains unclear. V was trimmed by 5 bases and J by 2 bases, leaving 10 bases between them. This CDR3 has 13 amino acids. Per germline, CDR1 SGHDT and CDR2 YYEEEE. CDR3 amino acids: CASSSGLNTEAFF. The CDR3 nucleotides read TGTGCCAGCAGTTCCGGACTTAACACTGAAGCTTTCTTT.

The table lists this clone with a count of one. V usage is TRBV6-5 and J usage is TRBJ1-2, with D uncertain. Germline V lookup: CDR1 MNHEY, CDR2 SVGAGI. The CDR3 is made up of 13 amino acids. V lost 7 bases, J lost 4 bases, and 13 bases lay in between. CDR3 sequence reads: CASTLALLYGYTF. DNA for the CDR3: TGTGCCAGCACCTTGGCCCTCCTCTATGGCTACACCTTC.

This chain connects TRBV3-1 (or the pseudogene TRBV3-2) to TRBJ2-1; 8 bases agree with TRBD1. The V and J ends lost 4 bases and 7 bases, in that order; junction bases with no gene match: 3. This CDR3 contains 13 residues. Germline values: CDR1 LGHDT, CDR2 YNNKEL (reference sequence). The CDR3 DNA reads as TGTGCCAGCAGCCCCCAGGGGGCGAATGAGCAGTTCTTC. As protein: CASSPQGANEQFF.

The chain is built from TRBV7-3 and TRBJ2-1; D gene uncertain. This CDR3 contains 15 residues. V gave up 4 bases and J gave up 7 bases, with 17 bases separating them. Germline V gives CDR1 SGHTA, CDR2 FQGTGA. The CDR3 DNA sequence: TGTGCCAGCAGCTCCGCCCCGACGACTGGAAATGAGCAGTTCTTC. Protein product: CASSSAPTTGNEQFF.

The chain recombines TRBV4-1 with TRBJ2-3; 8 bases are a match to TRBD2. This CDR3 region has 17 residues. CDR1 and CDR2 (germline): MGHRA, YSYEKL. Trimming took 1 base from V and 11 from J; bases not matched to a gene: 17. CDR3: CASSQGREAGVLFRQYF. CDR3 bases: TGCGCCAGCAGCCAAGGAAGGGAAGCGGGAGTTTTATTCAGGCAGTATTTT.

This clone has only one observation. This chain connects TRBV19 to TRBJ1-2; weak D call: TRBD1 (5 bases). Germline V gene sequence: CDR1 LNHDA, CDR2 SQIVND (reference sequence). The length of the CDR3 is 12 residues. V lost 4 bases to trimming and J lost 10 bases, with 13 bases between them. The CDR3, as DNA: TGTGCCAGTAGTAGCCTCAGGGTCCCCTACACCTTC. It translates to CASSSLRVPYTF.

The chain employs TRBV21-1 and TRBJ2-2; the DNA was not used to check the table's D call, TRBD2. TRBV21-1 is a listed pseudogene. The CDR3 runs 18 residues. CDR3 DNA sequence: TGTGCCAGCAGCTCCCGGGGGGGCCACGTATCGAACACCGGGGAGCTGTTTTTT. It is translated as CASSSRGGHVSNTGELFF.

The rearrangement links TRBV18 to TRBJ2-1, with 7 bases matching TRBD2. J was trimmed by 7 bases and V by 1 base; bases with no gene match: 7. CDR1 and CDR2 from the germline V gene are KGHSH and LQKENI. The CDR3 contains 15 residues. The CDR3 is CASSPRAGSRNEQFF. CDR3 DNA: TGTGCCAGCTCACCACGAGCGGGATCCAGAAATGAGCAGTTCTTC.

The J gene is TRBJ1-5, the V gene TRBV24-1; perhaps TRBD1 as D (5 bases). Germline assignment: CDR1 KGHDR and CDR2 SFDVKD. This CDR3 contains 13 residues. The germline V and J ends were trimmed by 4 bases and 6 bases, with 9 bases remaining between them. The chain's CDR3 is CATSDRVGQPQHF. The CDR3 nucleotides read TGTGCCACCAGTGACAGGGTCGGTCAGCCCCAGCATTTT.

The rearrangement joins TRBV3-1 (or the pseudogene TRBV3-2) to TRBJ2-7; no firm D call. Trimming shortened V by 5 bases and J by 7 bases, and 9 bases separated the two germline ends. This CDR3 has 11 amino acids. The germline gives CDR1 LGHDT, CDR2 YNNKEL (reference sequence). The CDR3 loop is CASSSQAEQYF. DNA for the CDR3: TGTGCCAGCAGCAGCCAGGCAGAGCAGTACTTC.

The chain combines TRBV5-1 with TRBJ2-2, with 7 bases matching TRBD1. Looked up from germline, CDR1 is SGHRS and CDR2 is YFSETQ. The ends lost 0 bases at V and 2 bases at J; junction bases unmatched: 7. The CDR3 is made up of 17 amino acids. Written as DNA, the CDR3 is TGCGCCAGCAGCTTGGGGGACAGTACGGTCAACACCGGGGAGCTGTTTTTT. Amino acid sequence: CASSLGDSTVNTGELFF. The full variable domain, with the rest looked up from reference TRBV5-1 and TRBJ2-2, is KAGVTQTPRYLIKTRGQQVTLSCSPISGHRSVSWYQQTPGQGLQFLFEYFSETQRNKGNFPGRFSGRQFSNSRSEMNVSTLELGDSALYLCASSLGDSTVNTGELFFGEGSRLTVL.